This T cell receptor beta chain originates from a study of blood T cell repertoires in COVID-19. The wider study: In each case, the material was cDNA or gDNA derived from T cells, B-cell-depleted T cells, or PBMCs.

V lost 9 bases, J lost 3 bases, and 19 bases lay in between. Germline V gives CDR1 SGDLS, CDR2 YYNGEE. The CDR3 totals 16 residues. Authors' processing steps: The assay estimated nucleated cells by amplifying reference gene primers. TCRdb keeps only in-frame clones here, not all; method: immunoSEQ multiplex PCR. The DNA gave D and trimming, while V, J and clone size come from that table. Of over 20,000 clones in the sample, 90% are singletons; the top ten hold roughly 2.6%. Specimen: peripheral blood. This chain connects TRBV9 to TRBJ1-6; D is possibly TRBD1 (6 bases). The receptor was derived from a man between 65 and 79 years old with acute or convalescent COVID-19. The CDR3 coding sequence is TGTGCCACCGCGGGCAGGGGCATTTTCTATAATTCACCCCTCCACTTT. Protein product: CATAGRGIFYNSPLHF.